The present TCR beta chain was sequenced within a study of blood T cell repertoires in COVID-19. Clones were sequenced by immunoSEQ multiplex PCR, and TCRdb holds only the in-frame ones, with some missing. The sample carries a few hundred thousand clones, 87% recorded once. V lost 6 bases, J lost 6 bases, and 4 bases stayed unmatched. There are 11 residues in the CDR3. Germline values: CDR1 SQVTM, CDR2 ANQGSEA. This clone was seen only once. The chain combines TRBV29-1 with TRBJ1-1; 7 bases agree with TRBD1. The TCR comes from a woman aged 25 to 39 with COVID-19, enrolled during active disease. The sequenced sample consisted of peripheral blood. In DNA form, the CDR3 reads TGCAGCGTCGACAGGGTCCCTGAAGCTTTCTTT. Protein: CSVDRVPEAFF. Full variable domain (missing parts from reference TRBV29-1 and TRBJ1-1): SAVISQKPSRDICQRGTSLTIQCQVDSQVTMMFWYRQQPGQSLTLIATANQGSEATYESGFVIDKFPISRPNLTFSTLTVSNMSPEDSSIYLCSVDRVPEAFFGQGTRLTVV.